One and the same sample provided the 27 T cell receptor beta chains below, sequenced in a study of CDR3 diversity in severe acne. TCRdb reanalysed the PCR reads using MiXCR and keeps one entry per CDR3 protein. The data hold about 97,000 distinct CDR3 sequences, with roughly half observed a single time. The sample comprised blood. The receptor set was obtained from a male donor with acne.

This chain links TRBV20-1 with TRBJ2-7, with 10 bases that match TRBD2. Germline CDR1 is DFQATT and CDR2 is SNEGSKA (reference sequence). This CDR3 spans 16 amino acids. V lost 0 bases to trimming and J lost 2 bases; unmatched junction nucleotides: 7. The CDR3 bases are TGCAGTGCTAGAGAGGCTAGCGGGAGCGTCCCCTACGAGCAGTACTTC. The encoded protein is CSAREASGSVPYEQYF.

This chain connects TRBV10-3 to TRBJ1-2; D gene unclear. V was clipped by 8 bases and J by 4 bases, with 17 bases between them. Germline V lookup: CDR1 ENHRY, CDR2 SYGVKD. CDR3 length: 14 residues. CDR3 DNA: TGTGCCATCGGGCAAGGAGGATCCGCCTATGGCTACACCTTC. It codes for CAIGQGGSAYGYTF.

The chain carries TRBV10-3 and TRBJ2-5, with 8 bases that match TRBD2. The J call may be mistaken, given a closer DNA end match to TRBJ2-1. CDR3 length: 14 residues. In germline, CDR1 is ENHRY, CDR2 SYGVKD. CDR3 amino acids: CAIRSGLVDNEQFF. The CDR3 region has the DNA TGTGCCATCAGATCGGGACTAGTTGACAATGAGCAGTTCTTC.

The rearrangement joins TRBV13 to TRBJ2-5, with 11 bases aligning to TRBD2. Germline CDR1 PRHDT, CDR2 FYEKMQ (reference sequence). Trimming took 5 bases from V and 1 from J; bases not matched to a gene: 12. The CDR3 length is 18 residues. Here the CDR3 reads CASSHTSGRGFGQETQYF. The DNA for the CDR3 is TGTGCCAGCAGCCATACTAGCGGGAGAGGGTTTGGCCAAGAGACCCAGTACTTC.

V gene TRBV13 combines with J gene TRBJ1-1, with TRBD1 matching 9 bases. The CDR3 length is 13 residues. Germline V gene sequence: CDR1 PRHDT, CDR2 FYEKMQ (reference sequence). Trimming at V came to 4 bases and at J to 5 bases, leaving 2 bases not matched to a gene. This CDR3 reads CASSSDRGTEAFF. The CDR3 DNA follows: TGTGCCAGCAGCTCTGACAGGGGGACTGAAGCTTTCTTT.

The CDR3 DNA is TGCAGTGCCGAGGCAGCGGGAGGTCCATCTTACAATGAGCAGTTCTTC. As protein: CSAEAAGGPSYNEQFF. The chain is built from TRBV20-1 and TRBJ2-1, with TRBD2 matching over 9 bases. The CDR3 extends over 16 amino acids. CDR1 is DFQATT, CDR2 SNEGSKA, per germline (reference sequence). The V and J ends lost 6 bases and 4 bases, in that order; junction bases with no gene match: 13.

On this clonotype: A read error may explain this, as a much larger clone is one base away. V and J are TRBV6-5 and TRBJ2-7; TRBD2 matches 7 bases. V lost 6 bases to trimming and J lost 3 bases; unmatched junction nucleotides: 8. CDR1 is MNHEY and CDR2 is SVGAGI in the germline V gene. This CDR3 is 14 amino acids long. DNA for the CDR3: TGTGCCAGCAGCCGGGGGGTGAGCTACTACGAGCAGTACGTC. Translation gives CASSRGVSYYEQYV.

This clonotype was observed many times. This sequence joins TRBV7-6 and TRBJ2-7; the match to TRBD1 covers 9 bases. The CDR3 runs 17 residues. V was clipped by 1 base and J by 5 bases; unmatched bases: 12. Germline CDR1 SGHVS, CDR2 FNYEAQ. This chain's CDR3 is CASSLGAGQGNFNEQYF. The CDR3 bases are TGTGCCAGCAGCTTAGGCGCGGGACAGGGAAATTTCAACGAGCAGTACTTC.

The gene calls are TRBV7-9 and TRBJ2-7; 9 positions agree with TRBD2. Germline V gene sequence: CDR1 SEHNR, CDR2 FQNEAQ (reference sequence). V was clipped by 8 bases and J by 9 bases; unmatched bases: 17. This CDR3 has 15 residues. This CDR3 is CASAKTSGVRYAQYF. The CDR3 nucleotides are TGTGCCAGCGCAAAGACTAGCGGCGTTAGATATGCGCAGTACTTC.

Of note for this clonotype: With a much larger clone just one base away, this may be a read error. The chain couples TRBV5-1 to TRBJ2-7; 14 bases are shared with TRBD2. The CDR3 sequence is 16 residues long. Losses at the gene ends were 3 bases for V and 6 bases for J; bases not matched to a gene: 8. Germline CDR1 and CDR2: SGHRS and YFSETQ. The CDR3 reads CASSWTSGRPPGEQYF. In nucleotides, the CDR3 is TGCGCCAGCAGCTGGACTAGCGGGAGGCCTCCTGGCGAGCAGTACTTC.

The CDR3 region has the DNA TGCAGCGTTGTGTCTAGCGGAACCTACGAGCAGTACTTC. It encodes CSVVSSGTYEQYF. This chain links TRBV29-1 with TRBJ2-7; 7 bases map to TRBD2. CDR1 and CDR2 from the germline V gene are SQVTM and ANQGSEA. After removal of 4 bases from V and 2 bases from J, the junction contained 5 bases not matched to a gene. There are 13 residues in the CDR3.

Concerning this clonotype itself: This CDR3 is missing its conserved last phenylalanine or tryptophan, likely due to a read error. This chain connects TRBV14 to TRBJ2-7, with TRBD1 identical over 8 bases. The CDR3 has 15 residues. The junction had 9 bases not matched to a gene; V was cut back by 4 bases and J by 4 bases. CDR1 SGHDN and CDR2 FVKESK come from the germline V gene. The CDR3 is CASSPRTGGPYEQYL. CDR3 DNA sequence: TGTGCCAGCAGCCCAAGAACAGGGGGTCCATACGAGCAGTACCTC.

Of note for this clonotype: An end of the junction differs from the germline gene, which may be a read error. The chain employs TRBV5-1 and TRBJ1-1, with TRBD1 identical over 9 bases. This CDR3 contains 14 residues. Looked up from germline, CDR1 is SGHRS and CDR2 is YFSETQ. CDR3 DNA sequence: TGTGCCAGCAGCACACCGACAGGGGGCACTGAAGCTTTCTTT. This encodes CASSTPTGGTEAFF.

This chain connects TRBV7-8 to TRBJ2-7; D is ambiguous. This CDR3 spans 14 amino acids. Germline CDR1 SGHVS, CDR2 FQNEAQ. In DNA form, the CDR3 reads TGTGCCAGCAGCTTAAGCCTCCACAGCTGCGAGCAGTCCGTC. Its translation is CASSLSLHSCEQSV.

CDR3 DNA sequence: TGTGCCAGTAGTAGAGGGCCGCCCCAGCATTTT. It codes for CASSRGPPQHF. The V gene is TRBV19, the J gene TRBJ1-5; D is unresolved. The CDR3 runs to 11 residues. Germline V gene sequence: CDR1 LNHDA, CDR2 SQIVND (reference sequence). Between the trimmed V and J ends, which lost 4 bases and 9 bases, there was a span of 7 bases. The variable domain in full, completed from reference TRBV19 and TRBJ1-5, reads DGGITQSPKYLFRKEGQNVTLSCEQNLNHDAMYWYRQDPGQGLRLIYYSQIVNDFQKGDIAEGYSVSREKKESFPLTVTSAQKNPTAFYLCASSRGPPQHFGDGTRLSIL.

The chain has TRBV7-3 and TRBJ1-2; 9 bases match TRBD1. The ends lost 5 bases at V and 4 bases at J; junction bases unmatched: 8. CDR3 length: 15 residues. Germline V gene data show CDR1 as SGHTA and CDR2 as FQGTGA. CDR3 protein: CASSPEQGAGYGYTF. In DNA form, the CDR3 reads TGTGCCAGCAGCCCGGAACAGGGGGCCGGCTATGGCTACACCTTC.

The genes are TRBV7-2 and TRBJ1-6, with a weak D call TRBD1 (6 bases). The CDR3 loop spans 15 amino acids. Trimming cost V 5 bases and J 6 bases, with 14 bases left between them. Germline V lookup: CDR1 SGHTA, CDR2 FQGNSA. CDR3: CASSLLGGGNSPLHF. CDR3 coding DNA: TGTGCCAGCAGCCTCCTCGGGGGCGGTAATTCACCCCTCCACTTT.

In this sample, this clonotype turned up a few times. The rearrangement uses TRBV20-1 and TRBJ2-7; 15 bases are a match to TRBD2. The germline V gene encodes CDR1 DFQATT and CDR2 SNEGSKA (reference sequence). V shed 5 bases, J shed 5 bases, and the junction held 7 bases outside the gene matches. CDR3 length equals 15 residues. CDR3 protein: CSAAGLAGGPNEQYF. DNA of the CDR3: TGCAGTGCTGCCGGACTAGCGGGAGGGCCGAACGAGCAGTACTTC.

In this sample, this clonotype turned up many times. This chain connects TRBV19 to TRBJ2-7; 7 nucleotides align to TRBD1. The V and J ends lost 3 bases and 6 bases, in that order; junction bases with no gene match: 11. CDR1 and CDR2 (germline): LNHDA, SQIVND (reference sequence). The CDR3 is made up of 15 amino acids. In DNA form, the CDR3 reads TGTGCCAGTAGTATGATGAATACAGGGGCCGGCGAGCAGTACTTC. Protein product: CASSMMNTGAGEQYF.

This clonotype was seen just once. Since a much larger clone is just one base distant, this may be a read error. Lacking the conserved final phenylalanine or tryptophan, this CDR3 likely reflects a read error. This chain uses TRBV19 with TRBJ2-1; 11 bases are shared with TRBD2. Trimming at V came to 6 bases and at J to 8 bases, leaving 3 bases not matched to a gene. The CDR3 runs to 13 residues. Germline CDR1 is LNHDA and CDR2 is SQIVND (reference sequence). The CDR3 loop is CASRTSGIHEQFL. DNA of the CDR3: TGTGCCAGTAGGACTAGCGGGATTCATGAGCAGTTCCTC.

The chain is built from TRBV24-1 and TRBJ2-5; D call uncertain. The CDR3 is 15 amino acids. Germline V CDR1 and CDR2: KGHDR, SFDVKD. Trimming cost V 2 bases and J 5 bases, with 14 bases left between them. The CDR3 region has the DNA TGTGCCACCAGTGATTCAGACAACGAGAAGGAGACCCAGTACTTC. Translated: CATSDSDNEKETQYF.

Details on this clonotype: A much larger clone sits a single nucleotide away, making a read error possible. The conserved phenylalanine or tryptophan is not found at the CDR3 terminus, so this likely reflects a read error. The chain combines TRBV7-9 with TRBJ2-1; 8 bases are shared with TRBD1. The V and J ends lost 5 bases and 5 bases, in that order; junction bases with no gene match: 5. Per germline, CDR1 SEHNR and CDR2 FQNEAQ (reference sequence). This CDR3 comprises 14 residues. The CDR3 loop is CASSPRQGHNEQFL. The CDR3 DNA reads as TGTGCCAGCAGCCCGCGACAGGGGCACAATGAGCAGTTCCTC.

This clonotype was seen at least ten times. Possible read error: a much larger clone is one base away. The chain combines TRBV7-8 with TRBJ2-2; D remains ambiguous. The CDR3 totals 16 residues. Germline CDR1 SGHVS, CDR2 FQNEAQ. CDR3 sequence: CAGSLVGQPNTGELFF. CDR3 nucleotide sequence: TGTGCCGGCAGCTTAGTAGGCCAGCCGAACACCGGGGAGCTGTTTTTT.

The rearrangement uses TRBV4-1 and TRBJ2-5; D may be TRBD1 or TRBD2 (5 bases each). The CDR3 covers 15 residues. V dropped 7 bases and J dropped 1 base, with 16 bases sitting between them. Germline CDR1 reads MGHRA; CDR2 reads YSYEKL. The CDR3, as DNA: TGCGCCAGCAACCATCCGGGGCTTACCCAAGAGACCCAGTACTTC. This sequence encodes CASNHPGLTQETQYF.

The rearrangement uses TRBV3-1 and TRBJ2-5; 7 bases align to TRBD2. J gave up 1 base and V 0 bases, and 8 bases lay outside the gene matches. The CDR3 runs 17 residues. The germline CDR1 and CDR2 sequences are LGHDT and YNNKEL (reference sequence). The CDR3 protein is CASSQDVLAVTQETQYF. In DNA, the CDR3 is TGTGCCAGCAGCCAAGATGTCCTAGCGGTGACCCAAGAGACCCAGTACTTC.

The chain is built from TRBV5-1 and TRBJ1-1, with no clear D. Germline CDR1 is SGHRS and CDR2 is YFSETQ. V was shortened by 2 bases and J by 4 bases, with 15 bases between the two germline ends. This CDR3 has 15 residues. CDR3 nucleotides: TGCGCCAGCAGCTTTTTTCTGGGAAGAAGCACTGAAGCTTTCTTT. Protein product: CASSFFLGRSTEAFF. Full variable domain (outside the CDR3, taken from reference TRBV5-1 and TRBJ1-1): KAGVTQTPRYLIKTRGQQVTLSCSPISGHRSVSWYQQTPGQGLQFLFEYFSETQRNKGNFPGRFSGRQFSNSRSEMNVSTLELGDSALYLCASSFFLGRSTEAFFGQGTRLTVV.

This clonotype was picked up many times. The genes are TRBV2 and TRBJ1-2; D unresolved. The CDR3 is made up of 15 amino acids. V was pared by 6 bases and J by 4 bases, with 18 bases between. Germline lookup yields CDR1 SNHLY and CDR2 FYNNEI. CDR3 DNA sequence: TGTGCCAGCAGGGCCGGTCAAGGACGGGGCTATGGCTACACCTTC. This gives the protein CASRAGQGRGYGYTF.